This is a list of T cell receptor beta chains from one sample in a study of blood T cell repertoires in COVID-19. TCRdb's copy holds only in-frame clones and misses some; the assay was immunoSEQ multiplex PCR. Here the sample spans some 150,000 clones, approximately 86% being singletons. Sequenced sample: peripheral blood. The receptor set was obtained from a man between 70 and 80 years old with acute or convalescent COVID-19. Both conserved end residues are part of each CDR3. The order of the fields is D gene, J gene, V gene, clone size, CDR3 protein, CDR3 DNA. D genes are given only for firm matches. Where a row states a size, it is once, few, many or the class of an expanded clone; other rows omit it.

>-|TRBJ2-7|TRBV20-1|-
CSASAFGSFHEQYF
TGCAGTGCTAGTGCCTTCGGGAGTTTCCACGAGCAGTACTTC
>TRBD2|TRBJ2-5|TRBV5-1|-
CASSFGTSGEETQYF
TGCGCCAGCAGCTTCGGGACTAGCGGAGAAGAGACCCAGTACTTC
>-|TRBJ2-7|TRBV6-6|-
CASSQPSTDSSYEQYF
TGTGCCAGCAGCCAACCATCAACGGACAGCTCCTACGAGCAGTACTTC
>-|TRBJ2-7|TRBV7-2|-
CASSLIADLTTDEQYF
TGTGCCAGCAGCTTAATTGCCGATCTCACAACAGACGAGCAGTACTTC
>TRBD1|TRBJ2-3|TRBV7-3|-
CASSHQGARTDTQYF
TGTGCCAGCAGCCACCAGGGGGCGAGGACAGATACGCAGTATTTT
>-|TRBJ1-3|TRBV21-1|-
CASRTTGQSGNTIYF
TGTGCCAGCAGGACGACAGGCCAATCTGGAAACACCATATATTTT
>-|TRBJ2-2|TRBV29-1|-
CSVRGAGELFF
TGCAGCGTTCGGGGAGCCGGGGAGCTGTTTTTT
>TRBD1|TRBJ2-7|TRBV3-1/TRBV3-2|-
CASSRPPGTGPYEQYF
TGTGCCAGCAGCCGCCCGCCCGGGACAGGGCCCTACGAGCAGTACTTC
>TRBD1|TRBJ2-1|TRBV3-1/TRBV3-2|-
CASSHDRGFEQFF
TGTGCCAGCAGCCACGACAGGGGATTTGAGCAGTTCTTC
>TRBD1|TRBJ2-7|TRBV27|few
CASSLGTGVYEQYF
TGTGCCAGCAGTTTAGGGACAGGGGTTTACGAGCAGTACTTC
>TRBD1|TRBJ1-2|TRBV7-2|once
CASSLEQGLYGYTF
TGTGCCAGCAGCTTAGAACAGGGGTTGTATGGCTACACCTTC
>-|TRBJ2-3|TRBV5-1|-
CASSEGGSTDTQYF
TGCGCCAGCAGCGAGGGTGGAAGCACAGATACGCAGTATTTT
>TRBD2|TRBJ2-7|TRBV15|-
CATSRGGLAGEQYF
TGTGCCACCAGCAGAGGAGGACTAGCGGGGGAGCAGTACTTC
>-|TRBJ2-5|TRBV7-6|once
CASSATDNHQETQYF
TGTGCCAGCAGCGCCACAGACAACCACCAAGAGACCCAGTACTTC
>TRBD2|TRBJ2-3|TRBV5-1|-
CASSLGLATDTQYF
TGCGCCAGCAGCCTGGGACTAGCGACAGATACGCAGTATTTT
>TRBD2|TRBJ2-7|TRBV9|-
CASSVDGSGDEQYF
TGTGCCAGCAGCGTGGACGGGAGCGGGGACGAGCAGTACTTC
>TRBD1|TRBJ1-3|TRBV28|-
CASSLGQGNTIYF
TGTGCCAGCAGTTTGGGACAGGGAAACACCATATATTTT
>TRBD1|TRBJ2-7|TRBV6-5|-
CASSLRTGRTYEQYF
TGTGCCAGCAGTCTTCGGACAGGGAGGACCTACGAGCAGTACTTC
>TRBD1|TRBJ1-4|TRBV5-4|-
CASSLRGANEKLFF
TGTGCCAGCAGTCTCAGGGGGGCCAATGAAAAACTGTTTTTT
>-|TRBJ2-7|TRBV24-1|-
CATSDLRSESYEQYF
TGTGCCACCAGTGATTTGCGAAGCGAGTCCTACGAGCAGTACTTC
>-|TRBJ2-3|TRBV6-5|-
CASSSTRTDTQYF
TGTGCCAGCAGTTCGACTCGCACAGATACGCAGTATTTT
>-|TRBJ2-7|TRBV7-2|-
CASSLAGGGTHEQYF
TGTGCCAGCAGCTTAGCGGGAGGGGGGACCCACGAGCAGTACTTC
>TRBD2|TRBJ2-1|TRBV7-2|-
CASSFSSGRENEQFF
TGTGCCAGCAGCTTTAGTAGCGGGAGGGAGAATGAGCAGTTCTTC
>TRBD1|TRBJ2-7|TRBV19|-
CASSMKGQGAWEQYF
TGTGCCAGTAGTATGAAGGGACAGGGGGCCTGGGAGCAGTACTTC
>-|TRBJ2-7|TRBV6-5|-
CASSRRLEAGIEQYF
TGTGCCAGCAGTCGGCGACTAGAGGCGGGTATCGAGCAGTACTTC
>-|TRBJ1-2|TRBV3-1/TRBV3-2|-
CASSPRGTNYGYTF
TGTGCCAGCAGCCCCCGGGGGACTAACTATGGCTACACCTTC
>TRBD1|TRBJ1-1|TRBV9|-
CASSVTGTANTEAFF
TGTGCCAGCAGCGTAACCGGGACAGCGAACACTGAAGCTTTCTTT
>-|TRBJ2-2|TRBV5-6|-
CASSLSGAWSNTGELFF
TGTGCCAGCAGCTTATCAGGGGCGTGGTCGAACACCGGGGAGCTGTTTTTT
>TRBD1|TRBJ1-5|TRBV6-2/TRBV6-3|-
CASSSPTGGSLQPQHF
TGTGCCAGCAGTTCTCCCACAGGGGGGTCACTTCAGCCCCAGCATTTT
>TRBD1|TRBJ1-5|TRBV6-6|-
CASSWDREGQPQHF
TGTGCCAGCAGTTGGGACAGGGAGGGTCAGCCCCAGCATTTT
>TRBD1|TRBJ2-1|TRBV13|-
CASSSIGTGNNEQFF
TGTGCCAGCAGCTCGATCGGGACAGGGAACAATGAGCAGTTCTTC
>-|TRBJ2-5|TRBV18|-
CASSRSRGETQYF
TGTGCCAGCTCACGTTCCCGGGGGGAGACCCAGTACTTC